The 32 T cell receptor beta chains below come from one sample, sequenced in a study of cytomegalovirus exposure and HLA in healthy donors. Primers for the PCR totalled 60 Vbeta and 13 Jbeta. The data were produced by immunoSEQ multiplex PCR, yet TCRdb's version contains in-frame clones alone and is incomplete. This table has about 160,000 clones, about 82% appearing once. The sample was PBMCs. The receptors come from a woman under 40 in good health and CMV-seropositive.

The genes are TRBV19 and TRBJ2-3; 9 bases match TRBD1. V gave up 0 bases and J gave up 2 bases; unmatched junction bases: 12. The CDR3 is 19 amino acids. Germline CDR1 and CDR2: LNHDA and SQIVND (reference sequence). The CDR3 loop is CASSIDLLAGTGTTDTQYF. Written as DNA, the CDR3 is TGTGCCAGTAGTATAGATCTCCTTGCCGGGACAGGGACCACAGATACGCAGTATTTT.

This chain connects TRBV6-6 to TRBJ2-7; tentative D call: TRBD1 (5 bases). The CDR3 has 13 residues. In germline, CDR1 is MNHNY, CDR2 SVGAGI (reference sequence). The ends were cut back, 2 bases at V and 4 bases at J, with 9 bases in the middle. CDR3 DNA sequence: TGTGCCAGCAGTTACGGCAGGGCATACGAGCAGTACTTC. The encoded protein is CASSYGRAYEQYF.

The CDR3 DNA reads as TGTGCCAGCAGCTTAGCAGGGGGCTCTGGCTACACCTTC. Protein: CASSLAGGSGYTF. This sequence joins TRBV7-9 and TRBJ1-2; 7 nucleotides align to TRBD1. Germline CDR1 is SEHNR and CDR2 is FQNEAQ (reference sequence). There are 13 residues in the CDR3. V lost 0 bases and J lost 7; bases outside the gene matches: 2.

The gene calls are TRBV6-6 and TRBJ1-5; unclear D gene. Trimming removed 2 bases at V and 0 bases at J, with 11 bases between. This CDR3 comprises 16 residues. Germline V CDR1 and CDR2: MNHNY, SVGAGI (reference sequence). The CDR3 here is CASSYKAGDSNQPQHF. The CDR3 nucleotides are TGTGCCAGCAGTTACAAGGCAGGCGATAGCAATCAGCCCCAGCATTTT.

This rearrangement joins TRBV5-1 to TRBJ2-7; the match to TRBD2 covers 9 bases. The CDR3 loop spans 18 amino acids. J was trimmed by 1 base and V by 2 bases; bases with no gene match: 13. Germline assignment: CDR1 SGHRS and CDR2 YFSETQ. CDR3 nucleotide sequence: TGCGCCAGCAGCTTTGGTAGCGGGGGTCCCCGGTCGTCCTACGAGCAGTACTTC. Amino acids: CASSFGSGGPRSSYEQYF.

Concerning this clone: At the DNA level, this CDR3 is encoded by other sequences in the same sample as well. The chain links TRBV7-3 to TRBJ2-3, with 7 bases aligning to TRBD2. CDR1 and CDR2 (germline): SGHTA, FQGTGA. The CDR3 has 14 residues. The trim removed 2 bases at V and 1 base at J, leaving 0 bases unmatched. CDR3 loop: CASSLRGGTDTQYF. CDR3 nucleotide sequence: TGTGCCAGCAGCTTACGGGGGGGCACAGATACGCAGTATTTT.

In DNA, the CDR3 is TGCGCCAGCAGCCCGGGAAGTGGCGGCTACTACGAGCAGTACTTC. Protein sequence: CASSPGSGGYYEQYF. The chain joins TRBV5-1 to TRBJ2-7, with D perhaps matching TRBD2 (5 bases). The CDR3 sequence is 15 residues long. Between the trimmed V and J ends, which lost 4 bases and 3 bases, there was a span of 17 bases. CDR1 and CDR2 (germline): SGHRS, YFSETQ.

This clone was seen only once. V is TRBV15 and J is TRBJ2-7, with D possibly matching TRBD2 (5 bases). Germline V gene data show CDR1 as LNHNV and CDR2 as YYDKDF (reference sequence). The CDR3 is 15 amino acids. Trimming removed 1 base from V and 0 bases from J, with 10 bases in between. The CDR3 sequence: CATSRVRGNSYEQYF. The CDR3 nucleotides are TGTGCCACCAGCAGAGTTCGGGGAAACTCCTACGAGCAGTACTTC.

The genes are TRBV18 and TRBJ1-2; D is undetermined. CDR1 and CDR2 (germline): KGHSH, LQKENI. The CDR3 extends over 14 amino acids. V lost 4 bases and J 8 bases, leaving 17 bases between the germline ends. The CDR3 nucleotides are TGTGCCAGCTCACAATCAAGGGTAGAGGGCGGCTACACCTTC. Encoded protein: CASSQSRVEGGYTF.

This sequence joins TRBV2 and TRBJ1-1, with D possibly matching TRBD1 (5 bases). Between the trimmed V and J ends, which lost 7 bases and 3 bases, there was a span of 18 bases. In germline, CDR1 is SNHLY, CDR2 FYNNEI. CDR3 size: 15 residues. DNA for the CDR3: TGTGCCAGCATCCCCCCGCAGGGCCGGGACACTGAAGCTTTCTTT. This encodes CASIPPQGRDTEAFF.

The chain links TRBV5-6 to TRBJ2-2, with 12 bases lining up with TRBD2. The V gene end was trimmed by 0 bases and the J gene end by 5 bases; junction bases not matched to a gene: 5. CDR3 size: 17 residues. Looked up from germline, CDR1 is SGHDT and CDR2 is YYEEEE. The CDR3: CASSLDRLAGVTGELFF. The CDR3 DNA sequence: TGTGCCAGCAGCTTGGACCGACTAGCGGGGGTTACCGGGGAGCTGTTTTTT.

The V call is TRBV19, the J call TRBJ1-5, with a tentative D call TRBD1 (6 bases). Deletions cut 5 bases from V and 7 bases from J, with 18 bases between. This CDR3 contains 15 residues. Germline CDR1 is LNHDA and CDR2 is SQIVND (reference sequence). As DNA, the CDR3 is TGTGCCAGTAGTTCTGGGAGGGGGAGGGGGCAGCCCCAGCATTTT. Translated, it gives CASSSGRGRGQPQHF.

Here the CDR3 DNA reads TGCGCCAGCAGCTTACTAGGACAGGCTGGCTACACCTTC. This translates into CASSLLGQAGYTF. The rearrangement joins TRBV5-1 to TRBJ1-2, with 7 bases aligning to TRBD1. Germline loops: CDR1 SGHRS, CDR2 YFSETQ. Trimming cost V 2 bases and J 7 bases; bases outside gene matches: 5. This CDR3 is built from 13 residues.

This chain uses TRBV2 with TRBJ2-5, with D uncertain. CDR3 length: 11 residues. With 5 bases removed from V and 9 bases from J, the gap between germline ends came to 10 bases. Per the germline V gene, CDR1 is SNHLY and CDR2 is FYNNEI. The CDR3 reads CASSKVRSQYF. CDR3 bases: TGTGCCAGCAGTAAAGTCCGGTCCCAGTACTTC.

The V and J genes are TRBV5-6 and TRBJ1-2, with D maybe TRBD1 (5 bases). The germline CDR1 and CDR2 sequences are SGHDT and YYEEEE. The CDR3 length is 14 residues. Trimming stripped 0 bases from V and 4 bases from J, with 10 bases between. CDR3 sequence (DNA): TGTGCCAGCAGCTTGGACCAGGGCTTCTATGGCTACACCTTC. Its protein product is CASSLDQGFYGYTF. Filled out from reference TRBV5-6 and TRBJ1-2, the complete variable domain reads DAGVTQSPTHLIKTRGQQVTLRCSPKSGHDTVSWYQQALGQGPQFIFQYYEEEERQRGNFPDRFSGHQFPNYSSELNVNALLLGDSALYLCASSLDQGFYGYTFGSGTRLTVV.

V gene TRBV21-1 combines with J gene TRBJ1-2; no DNA check was done on the table's D call, TRBD1. TRBV21-1 is tagged as a pseudogene. The CDR3 length is 12 residues. The CDR3 DNA sequence: TGTGCCAGCAGCAAGTCCCAGGGTGGCTACACCTTC. Encoded protein: CASSKSQGGYTF.

The chain recombines TRBV7-2 with TRBJ2-3; 7 nucleotides line up with TRBD2. The junction had 3 bases not matched to a gene; V was cut back by 2 bases and J by 4 bases. This CDR3 is 14 amino acids long. The V gene's germline CDR1 is SGHTA and CDR2 FQGNSA. The CDR3 DNA reads TGTGCCAGCAGCTTAAGAGCGGGGTCAGATACGCAGTATTTT. Protein: CASSLRAGSDTQYF.

The chain joins TRBV10-3 to TRBJ2-5; D perhaps matches TRBD2 (6 bases). The CDR3 has 14 amino acids. Trimming shortened V by 6 bases and J by 4 bases, and 15 bases separated the two germline ends. Germline V gene sequence: CDR1 ENHRY, CDR2 SYGVKD. The CDR3 coding sequence is TGTGCCATCAGCCGGGAGCGACCGGGAGAGACCCAGTACTTC. It encodes CAISRERPGETQYF.

The chain recombines TRBV5-6 with TRBJ2-5, with a tentative D call TRBD2 (7 bases). V dropped 2 bases and J dropped 1 base, with 12 bases sitting between them. The CDR3 is 15 residues long. CDR1 is SGHDT and CDR2 is YYEEEE in the germline V gene. Here the CDR3 reads CASSFGLGGQETQYF. CDR3 bases: TGTGCCAGCAGCTTTGGACTAGGGGGCCAAGAGACCCAGTACTTC.

The chain links TRBV5-1 to TRBJ2-5; a possible D gene is TRBD2 (5 bases). CDR3 length: 17 amino acids. Germline V lookup: CDR1 SGHRS, CDR2 YFSETQ. Deletions cut 0 bases from V and 1 base from J, with 16 bases between. CDR3 nucleotide sequence: TGCGCCAGCAGCTTGGACGGGATCCGTATAGTCCAAGAGACCCAGTACTTC. This translates into CASSLDGIRIVQETQYF.

This clone came up a few times. This chain connects TRBV27 to TRBJ1-1; TRBD1 matches 11 bases. The J segment lost 0 bases and the V segment lost 1 base, leaving 4 bases of the junction unmatched. Germline lookup yields CDR1 MNHEY and CDR2 SMNVEV (reference sequence). The CDR3 extends over 17 amino acids. The CDR3 DNA follows: TGTGCCAGCAGTTTATACGGGACAGGGGGGCTGAACACTGAAGCTTTCTTT. Residues: CASSLYGTGGLNTEAFF.

The J gene is TRBJ2-5, the V gene TRBV5-1, with 9 bases identical to TRBD1. The CDR3 is 16 residues long. In germline, CDR1 is SGHRS, CDR2 YFSETQ. J lost 2 bases, V lost 4 bases, and 9 bases had no gene match. In DNA form, the CDR3 reads TGCGCCAGCAGCCCAGGACAGGGGTCATATCAAGAGACCCAGTACTTC. Amino acid sequence: CASSPGQGSYQETQYF.

The chain joins TRBV30 to TRBJ1-6; 7 bases align to TRBD1. The V segment lost 7 bases and the J segment 14 bases; nucleotides outside the gene matches: 11. This CDR3 comprises 12 residues. CDR1 is GTSNPN, CDR2 SVGIG, per germline (reference sequence). Written as DNA, the CDR3 is TGTGCCTTGGGACAGCCGGTATTCACCCTCCACTTT. Translation gives CALGQPVFTLHF.

The chain employs TRBV28 and TRBJ1-1, with TRBD1 identical over 7 bases. Germline values: CDR1 MDHEN, CDR2 SYDVKM. The CDR3 sequence is 15 residues long. The J segment lost 4 bases and the V segment lost 5 bases, leaving 10 bases of the junction unmatched. CDR3 nucleotides: TGTGCCAGCAGTCCCCCGACAGGGATCCCCACTGAAGCTTTCTTT. Amino acids: CASSPPTGIPTEAFF.

The chain is built from TRBV4-3 and TRBJ1-1; possible D gene TRBD1, 6 bases. The germline V gene has CDR1 LGHNA and CDR2 YSLEER. V lost 1 base and J lost 10, with 10 bases in between. This CDR3 has 12 residues. DNA of the CDR3: TGCGCCAGCAGCCAAGGGGGGCCGGGAGCTTTCTTT. It yields the protein CASSQGGPGAFF.

The chain uses TRBV7-3 and TRBJ2-3; TRBD1 matches at 7 bases. Germline V gene lookup returns CDR1 SGHTA and CDR2 FQGTGA. The CDR3 extends over 19 amino acids. The V gene end was trimmed by 1 base and the J gene end by 2 bases; junction bases not matched to a gene: 15. This chain's CDR3 is CASSLKGSVGTVNTDTQYF. CDR3 sequence (DNA): TGTGCCAGCAGCTTAAAAGGTTCCGTGGGGACAGTAAACACAGATACGCAGTATTTT.

The chain employs TRBV6-6 and TRBJ2-5; D not resolved. The ends were cut back, 0 bases at V and 3 bases at J, with 5 bases in the middle. The CDR3 extends over 13 amino acids. The germline CDR1 and CDR2 sequences are MNHNY and SVGAGI (reference sequence). DNA for the CDR3: TGTGCCAGCAGTTACTCACGGGAAGAGACCCAGTACTTC. Its protein is CASSYSREETQYF.

This clone was seen only once. This rearrangement joins TRBV18 to TRBJ2-3, with TRBD2 matching over 9 bases. After removal of 0 bases from V and 3 bases from J, the junction contained 7 bases not matched to a gene. Germline lookup yields CDR1 KGHSH and CDR2 LQKENI. The CDR3 has 17 amino acids. The CDR3 nucleotides read TGTGCCAGCTCACCACCATCGTCAAGCGGGGGGACAGATACGCAGTATTTT. Translation: CASSPPSSSGGTDTQYF.

The rearrangement links TRBV18 to TRBJ1-1; 9 nucleotides align to TRBD1. The length of the CDR3 is 12 residues. After removal of 6 bases from V and 11 bases from J, the junction contained 7 bases not matched to a gene. The germline gives CDR1 KGHSH, CDR2 LQKENI. Here the CDR3 DNA reads TGTGCCAGCTCGCTACAGGGGGCCTGGGCTTTCTTT. Translation gives CASSLQGAWAFF.

V is TRBV21-1 and J is TRBJ2-7; TRBD2, as called in the table, went unchecked against the DNA. TRBV21-1 has pseudogene status. The CDR3 spans 18 residues. CDR3 sequence (DNA): TGTGCCAGCAGCACACGTATACTAGCGGGGGTGGGGACCTACGAGCAGTACTTC. Its translation: CASSTRILAGVGTYEQYF.

V is TRBV28 and J is TRBJ1-2, with D possibly TRBD1 on 6 matching bases. Trimming left V 6 bases short and J 5 bases short, with 10 bases between. This CDR3 spans 12 amino acids. Looked up from germline, CDR1 is MDHEN and CDR2 is SYDVKM. The CDR3 spells CASSRGDYGYTF. CDR3 DNA: TGTGCCAGCAGCAGGGGTGATTATGGCTACACCTTC.

The chain has TRBV9 and TRBJ1-5, with a tentative D call TRBD1 (5 bases). Germline CDR1 is SGDLS and CDR2 is YYNGEE. CDR3 length: 15 residues. Trimming left V 0 bases short and J 6 bases short, with 13 bases between. The CDR3 reads CASSVAPTGGQPQHF. CDR3 nucleotide sequence: TGTGCCAGCAGCGTAGCTCCGACGGGGGGTCAGCCCCAGCATTTT.